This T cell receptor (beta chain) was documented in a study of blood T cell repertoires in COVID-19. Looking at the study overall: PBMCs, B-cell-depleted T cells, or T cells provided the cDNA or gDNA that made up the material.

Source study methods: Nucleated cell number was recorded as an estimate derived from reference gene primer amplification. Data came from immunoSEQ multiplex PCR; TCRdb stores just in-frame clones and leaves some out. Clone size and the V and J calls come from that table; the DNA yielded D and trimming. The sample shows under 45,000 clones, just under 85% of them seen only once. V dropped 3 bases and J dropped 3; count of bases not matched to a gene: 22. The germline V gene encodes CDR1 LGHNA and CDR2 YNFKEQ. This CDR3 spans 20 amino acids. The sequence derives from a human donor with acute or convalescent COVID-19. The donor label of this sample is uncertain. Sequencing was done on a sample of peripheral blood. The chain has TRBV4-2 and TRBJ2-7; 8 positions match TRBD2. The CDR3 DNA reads TGTGCCAGCAGCCAGCGTAGGTTAGGAGCGGGGGCCCTCCTGATCTACGAGCAGTACTTC. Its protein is CASSQRRLGAGALLIYEQYF.